This TCR beta chain came from a study of T-cell memory formation after mild COVID-19. Study outcomes and limitations: Confirmation was lacking for SARS-CoV-2 specificity of second-wave clones that peaked on day 37.

Each CDR3 protein is one row after TCRdb ran MiXCR on the 5' RACE reads. The table has around 150,000 distinct CDR3 sequences, about 9.9% seen once. V lost 5 bases and J 9 bases, leaving 14 bases between the germline ends. Germline values: CDR1 SEHNR, CDR2 FQNEAQ (reference sequence). The CDR3 loop spans 14 amino acids. In this sample, this clonotype turned up a few times. Its target is unknown. The sequence was collected from a man between 18 and 35 years old who had mild COVID-19 (a few samples of this study predate the infection). Cell type and time point are not known. Sequencing was performed on PBMCs or a T cell subset sorted from them (not recorded which). The V gene is TRBV7-9, the J gene TRBJ1-6, with unresolved D. CDR3 loop: CASSRTEIGSPLHF. CDR3 DNA: TGTGCCAGCAGCCGGACGGAGATAGGTTCACCCCTCCACTTT.